The clone carrying this T cell receptor (beta chain) was detected ten times or more. Assembly of TCR beta libraries relied on iRepertoire HTBI primers together with Arm-PCR of CDR3 regions. Each CDR3 protein gets one entry after TCRdb re-called the multiplex PCR reads with MiXCR. The data show 450,000 to 700,000 distinct CDR3 sequences, approximately 13% seen once. The sample is drawn from a study of regulatory T cells in long-lasting Graves disease. CDR1 and CDR2 from the germline V gene are SQVTM and ANQGSEA. V was pared by 3 bases and J by 0 bases, with 10 bases of the junction left unmatched. The CDR3 sequence is 16 residues long. Time point denoted: newly diagnosed GD, antithyroid drugs for less than 3 months. PBMCs provided the RNA from which the TCR library was made. Separately, the same data were catalogued under a study of T cells in Graves' hyperthyroidism and ophthalmopathy. That work contributes: With the HTBI primer set, the TCR CDR3 went through a first round of RT-PCR. Most thyroid clonotypes that were expanded above 0.001 also turned up in blood.

The rearrangement joins TRBV29-1 to TRBJ1-2; 7 bases line up with TRBD1. This TCR was recovered from a man aged 25 to 40 with Graves disease. The material sequenced was peripheral blood mononuclear cells (PBMCs), taken at new diagnosis, from a patient treated with antithyroid drugs. CDR3 loop: CSVERGLTDSNYGYTF. As DNA, the CDR3 is TGCAGCGTTGAGAGGGGGCTGACAGATTCTAACTATGGCTACACCTTC.